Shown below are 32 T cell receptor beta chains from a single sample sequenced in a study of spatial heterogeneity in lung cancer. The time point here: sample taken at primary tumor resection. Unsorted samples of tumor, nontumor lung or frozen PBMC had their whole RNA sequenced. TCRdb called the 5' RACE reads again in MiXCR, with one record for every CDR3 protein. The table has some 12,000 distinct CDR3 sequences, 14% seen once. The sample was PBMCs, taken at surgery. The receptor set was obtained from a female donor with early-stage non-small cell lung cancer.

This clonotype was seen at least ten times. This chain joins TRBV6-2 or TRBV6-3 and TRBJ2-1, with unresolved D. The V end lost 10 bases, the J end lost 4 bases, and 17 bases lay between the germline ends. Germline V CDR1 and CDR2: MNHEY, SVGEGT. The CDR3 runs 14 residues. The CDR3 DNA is TGTGCCACCACGGTGGCCCAGAGGTACAATGAGCAGTTCTTC. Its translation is CATTVAQRYNEQFF.

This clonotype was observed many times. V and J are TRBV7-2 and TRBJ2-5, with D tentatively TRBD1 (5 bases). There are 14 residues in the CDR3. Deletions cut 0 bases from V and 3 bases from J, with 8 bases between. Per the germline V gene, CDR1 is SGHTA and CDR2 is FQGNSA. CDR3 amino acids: CASSLAGPKETQYF. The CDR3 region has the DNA TGTGCCAGCAGCTTAGCGGGGCCCAAAGAGACCCAGTACTTC.

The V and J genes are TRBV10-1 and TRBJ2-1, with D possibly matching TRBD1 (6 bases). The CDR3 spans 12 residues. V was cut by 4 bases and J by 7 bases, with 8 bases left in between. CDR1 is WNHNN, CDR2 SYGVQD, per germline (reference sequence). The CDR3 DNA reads TGCGCCAGCAGTGGACAGGCTAATGAGCAGTTCTTC. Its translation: CASSGQANEQFF.

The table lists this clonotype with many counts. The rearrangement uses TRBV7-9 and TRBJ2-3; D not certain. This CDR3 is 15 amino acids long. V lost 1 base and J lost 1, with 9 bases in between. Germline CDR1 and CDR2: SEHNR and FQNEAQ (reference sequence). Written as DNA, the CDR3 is TGTGCCAGCAGCTTAGGGCAGCCAGGCACAGATACGCAGTATTTT. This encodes CASSLGQPGTDTQYF.

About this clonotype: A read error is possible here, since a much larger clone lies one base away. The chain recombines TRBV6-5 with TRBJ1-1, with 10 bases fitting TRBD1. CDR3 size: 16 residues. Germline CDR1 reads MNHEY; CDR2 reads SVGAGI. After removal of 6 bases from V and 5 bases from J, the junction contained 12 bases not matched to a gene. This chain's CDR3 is CASRSGQGVTGTEAFF. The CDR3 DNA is TGTGCCAGCAGATCTGGACAGGGGGTAACGGGAACTGAAGCTTTCTTT.

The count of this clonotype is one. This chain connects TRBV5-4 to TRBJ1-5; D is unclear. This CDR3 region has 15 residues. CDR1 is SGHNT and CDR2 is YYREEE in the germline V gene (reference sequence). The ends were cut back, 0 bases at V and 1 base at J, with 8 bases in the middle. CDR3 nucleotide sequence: TGTGCCAGCAGCTTGGGATTCGGGAGCAATCAGCCCCAGCATTTT. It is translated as CASSLGFGSNQPQHF. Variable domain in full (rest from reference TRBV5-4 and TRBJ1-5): ETGVTQSPTHLIKTRGQQVTLRCSSQSGHNTVSWYQQALGQGPQFIFQYYREEENGRGNFPPRFSGLQFPNYSSELNVNALELDDSALYLCASSLGFGSNQPQHFGDGTRLSIL.

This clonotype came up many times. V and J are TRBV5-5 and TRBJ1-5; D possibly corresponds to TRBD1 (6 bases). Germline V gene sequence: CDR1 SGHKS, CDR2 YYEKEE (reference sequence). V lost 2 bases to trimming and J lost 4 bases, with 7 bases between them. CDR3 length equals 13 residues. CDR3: CASSLTGNQPQHF. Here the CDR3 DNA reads TGTGCCAGCAGCTTAACAGGGAATCAGCCCCAGCATTTT.

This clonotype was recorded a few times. CDR3: CASRAQGPDEQYF. The CDR3 DNA reads as TGTGCCAGCAGAGCACAGGGTCCAGACGAGCAGTACTTC. V usage is TRBV28 and J usage is TRBJ2-7; TRBD1 might be the D (6 bases). The germline gives CDR1 MDHEN, CDR2 SYDVKM. Trimming left V 6 bases short and J 5 bases short, with 14 bases between. This CDR3 has 13 residues.

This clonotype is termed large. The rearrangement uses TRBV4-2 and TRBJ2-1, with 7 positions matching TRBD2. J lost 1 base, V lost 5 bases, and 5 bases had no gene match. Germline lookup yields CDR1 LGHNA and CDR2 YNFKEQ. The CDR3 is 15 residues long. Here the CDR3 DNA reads TGTGCCAGCAGCTCCGGGGAGGGATCCTACAATGAGCAGTTCTTC. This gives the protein CASSSGEGSYNEQFF.

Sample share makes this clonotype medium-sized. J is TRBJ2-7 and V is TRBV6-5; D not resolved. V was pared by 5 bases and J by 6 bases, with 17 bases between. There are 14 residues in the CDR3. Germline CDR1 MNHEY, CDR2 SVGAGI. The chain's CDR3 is CASSHDRRRSEQYF. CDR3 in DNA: TGTGCCAGCAGTCACGACCGCCGGCGGAGCGAGCAGTACTTC.

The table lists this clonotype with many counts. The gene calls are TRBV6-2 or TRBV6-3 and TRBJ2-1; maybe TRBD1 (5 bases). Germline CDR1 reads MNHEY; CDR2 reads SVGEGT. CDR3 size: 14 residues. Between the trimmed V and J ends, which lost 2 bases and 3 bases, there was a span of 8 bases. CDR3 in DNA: TGTGCCAGCAGTTACGCGGACAACTACAATGAGCAGTTCTTC. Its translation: CASSYADNYNEQFF.

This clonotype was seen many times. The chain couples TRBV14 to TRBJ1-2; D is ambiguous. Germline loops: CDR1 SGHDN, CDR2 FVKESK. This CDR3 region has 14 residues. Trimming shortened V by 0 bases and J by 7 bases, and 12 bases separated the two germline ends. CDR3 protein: CASSQEMGFLGYTF. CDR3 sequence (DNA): TGTGCCAGCAGCCAAGAAATGGGTTTTCTTGGCTACACCTTC.

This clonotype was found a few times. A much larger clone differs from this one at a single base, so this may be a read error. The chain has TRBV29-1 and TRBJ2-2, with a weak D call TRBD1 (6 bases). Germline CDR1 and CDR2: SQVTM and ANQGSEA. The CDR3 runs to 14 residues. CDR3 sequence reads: CSVANRVGTGVLFF. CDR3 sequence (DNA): TGCAGCGTAGCCAACAGGGTTGGCACCGGGGTGCTGTTTTTT.

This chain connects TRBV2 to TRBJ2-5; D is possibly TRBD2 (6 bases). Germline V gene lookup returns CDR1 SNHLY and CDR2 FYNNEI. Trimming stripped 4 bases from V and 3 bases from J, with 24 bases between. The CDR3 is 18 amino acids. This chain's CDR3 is CASSAQSGYWRVEETQYF. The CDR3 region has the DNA TGTGCCAGCAGTGCCCAATCAGGCTACTGGAGGGTTGAAGAGACCCAGTACTTC.

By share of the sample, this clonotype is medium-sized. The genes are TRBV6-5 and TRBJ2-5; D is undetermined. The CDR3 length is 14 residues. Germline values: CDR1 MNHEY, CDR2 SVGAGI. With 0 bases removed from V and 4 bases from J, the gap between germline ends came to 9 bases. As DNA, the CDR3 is TGTGCCAGCAGTTACTCGTCCAGGCGAGAGACCCAGTACTTC. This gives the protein CASSYSSRRETQYF.

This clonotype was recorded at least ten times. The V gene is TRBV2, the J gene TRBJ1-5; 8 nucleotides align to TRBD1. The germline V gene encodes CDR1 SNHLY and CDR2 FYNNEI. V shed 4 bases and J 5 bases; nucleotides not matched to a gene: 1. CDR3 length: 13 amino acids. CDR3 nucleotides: TGTGCCAGCAGTGGACAGGGGTATCAGCCCCAGCATTTT. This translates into CASSGQGYQPQHF.

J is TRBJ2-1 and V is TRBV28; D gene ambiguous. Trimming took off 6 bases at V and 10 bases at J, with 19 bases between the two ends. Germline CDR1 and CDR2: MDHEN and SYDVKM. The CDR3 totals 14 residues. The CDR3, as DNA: TGTGCCAGCAGATCTGAGAGCCCAATGGGCGAGCAGTTCTTC. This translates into CASRSESPMGEQFF. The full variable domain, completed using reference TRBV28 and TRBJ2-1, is DVKVTQSSRYLVKRTGEKVFLECVQDMDHENMFWYRQDPGLGLRLIYFSYDVKMKEKGDIPEGYSVSREKKERFSLILESASTNQTSMYLCASRSESPMGEQFFGPGTRLTVL.

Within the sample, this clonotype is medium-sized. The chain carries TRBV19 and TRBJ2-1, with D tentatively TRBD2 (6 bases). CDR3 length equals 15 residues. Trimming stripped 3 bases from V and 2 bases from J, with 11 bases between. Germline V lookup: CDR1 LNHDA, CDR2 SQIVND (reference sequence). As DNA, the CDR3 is TGTGCCAGTAGTATTGCGGGGACTCCCTACAATGAGCAGTTCTTC. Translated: CASSIAGTPYNEQFF.

The CDR3 DNA is TGTGCCAGCAGTTTAGGTGGGTCTACAGGGGAGCAGTTCTTC. This codes for CASSLGGSTGEQFF. The chain links TRBV12-3 or TRBV12-4 to TRBJ2-1, with D perhaps TRBD1 (6 bases). The CDR3 covers 14 residues. Trimming left V 1 base short and J 10 bases short, with 14 bases between.

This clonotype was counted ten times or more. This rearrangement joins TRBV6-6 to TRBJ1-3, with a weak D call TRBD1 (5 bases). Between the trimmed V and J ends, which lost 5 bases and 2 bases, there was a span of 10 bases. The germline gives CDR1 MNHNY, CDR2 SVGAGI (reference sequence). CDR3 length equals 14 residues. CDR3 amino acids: CASSRDSTGNTIYF. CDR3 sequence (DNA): TGTGCCAGCAGTAGAGACAGTACTGGAAACACCATATATTTT.

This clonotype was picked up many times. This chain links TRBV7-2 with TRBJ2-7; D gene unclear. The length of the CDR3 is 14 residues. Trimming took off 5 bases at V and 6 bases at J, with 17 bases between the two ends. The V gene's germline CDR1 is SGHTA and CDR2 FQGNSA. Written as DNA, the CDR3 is TGTGCCAGCAGCAACCCGCATATAGGACGCGAGCAGTACTTC. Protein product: CASSNPHIGREQYF. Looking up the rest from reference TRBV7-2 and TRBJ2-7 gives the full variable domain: GAGVSQSPSNKVTEKGKDVELRCDPISGHTALYWYRQSLGQGLEFLIYFQGNSAPDKSGLPSDRFSAERTGGSVSTLTIQRTQQEDSAVYLCASSNPHIGREQYFGPGTRLTVT.

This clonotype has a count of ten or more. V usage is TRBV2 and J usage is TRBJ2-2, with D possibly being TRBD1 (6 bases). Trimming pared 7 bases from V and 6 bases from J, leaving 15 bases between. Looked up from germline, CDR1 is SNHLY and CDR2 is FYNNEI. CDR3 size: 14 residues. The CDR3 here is CASNGGRVSGELFF. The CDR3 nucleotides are TGTGCCAGCAATGGGGGCAGAGTCTCCGGGGAGCTGTTTTTT.

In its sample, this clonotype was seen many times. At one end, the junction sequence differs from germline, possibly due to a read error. CDR3 region: CSARAHAGLSYEQYF. CDR3 sequence (DNA): TGCAGTGCCAGAGCCCACGCGGGCCTCTCCTACGAGCAGTACTTC. The chain combines TRBV20-1 with TRBJ2-7, with D possibly TRBD2 on 5 matching bases. The germline V gene has CDR1 DFQATT and CDR2 SNEGSKA (reference sequence). This CDR3 is 15 amino acids long.

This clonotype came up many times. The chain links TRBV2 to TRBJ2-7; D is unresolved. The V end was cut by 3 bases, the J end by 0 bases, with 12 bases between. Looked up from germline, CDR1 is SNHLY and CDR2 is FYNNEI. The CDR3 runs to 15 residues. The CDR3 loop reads CASSDVTRNSYEQYF. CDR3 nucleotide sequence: TGTGCCAGCAGTGACGTGACAAGGAACTCCTACGAGCAGTACTTC. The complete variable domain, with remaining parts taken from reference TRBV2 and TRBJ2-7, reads EPEVTQTPSHQVTQMGQEVILRCVPISNHLYFYWYRQILGQKVEFLVSFYNNEISEKSEIFDDQFSVERPDGSNFTLKIRSTKLEDSAMYFCASSDVTRNSYEQYFGPGTRLTVT.

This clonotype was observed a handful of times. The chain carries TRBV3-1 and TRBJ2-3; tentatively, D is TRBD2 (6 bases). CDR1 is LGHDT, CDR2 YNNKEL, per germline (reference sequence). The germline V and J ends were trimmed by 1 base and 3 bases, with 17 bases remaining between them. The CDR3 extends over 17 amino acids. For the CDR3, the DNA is TGTGCCAGCAGCCAAGGGGCCTGGGGGGATCGGACAGATACGCAGTATTTT. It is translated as CASSQGAWGDRTDTQYF.

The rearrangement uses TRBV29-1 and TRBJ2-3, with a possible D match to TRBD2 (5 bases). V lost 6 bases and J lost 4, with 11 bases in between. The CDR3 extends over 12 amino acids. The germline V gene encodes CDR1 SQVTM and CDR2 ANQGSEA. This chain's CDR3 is CSVTISADTQYF. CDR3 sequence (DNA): TGCAGCGTGACTATATCCGCAGATACGCAGTATTTT.

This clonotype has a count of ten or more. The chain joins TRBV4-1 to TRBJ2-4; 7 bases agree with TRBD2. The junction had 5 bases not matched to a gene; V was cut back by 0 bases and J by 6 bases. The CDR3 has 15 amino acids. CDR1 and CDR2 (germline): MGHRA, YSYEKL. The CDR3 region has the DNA TGCGCCAGCAGCCAAGATCGGGGGGACCTAAACATTCAGTACTTC. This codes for CASSQDRGDLNIQYF.

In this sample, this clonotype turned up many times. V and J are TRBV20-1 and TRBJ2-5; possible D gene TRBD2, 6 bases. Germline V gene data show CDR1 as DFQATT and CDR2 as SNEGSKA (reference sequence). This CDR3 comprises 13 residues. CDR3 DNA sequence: TGCAGCCCCACTGGAGGGCCGACGGAGACCCAGTACTTC. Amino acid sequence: CSPTGGPTETQYF.

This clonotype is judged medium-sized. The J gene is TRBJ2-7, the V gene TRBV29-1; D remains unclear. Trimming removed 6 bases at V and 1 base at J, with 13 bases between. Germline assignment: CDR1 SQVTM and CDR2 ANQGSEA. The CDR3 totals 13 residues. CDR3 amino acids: CSVFAGESYEQYF. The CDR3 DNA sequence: TGCAGCGTCTTCGCCGGCGAGTCCTACGAGCAGTACTTC.

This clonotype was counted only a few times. The CDR3 loop is CASSLGAAGDAKTQYF. In DNA, the CDR3 is TGTGCCAGCAGCTTGGGGGCCGCGGGAGACGCAAAGACCCAGTACTTC. This chain uses TRBV5-5 with TRBJ2-5; the match to TRBD2 covers 7 bases. With 0 bases clipped from V and 6 bases from J, the junction kept 11 bases outside the gene matches. CDR1 is SGHKS, CDR2 YYEKEE, per germline (reference sequence). The CDR3 is 16 amino acids.

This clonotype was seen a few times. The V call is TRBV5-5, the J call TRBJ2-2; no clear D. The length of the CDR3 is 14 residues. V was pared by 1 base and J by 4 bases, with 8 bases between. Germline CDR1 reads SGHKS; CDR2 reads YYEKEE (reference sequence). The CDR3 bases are TGTGCCAGCAGCTTGCAGGCGGCCACCGGGGAGCTGTTTTTT. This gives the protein CASSLQAATGELFF.

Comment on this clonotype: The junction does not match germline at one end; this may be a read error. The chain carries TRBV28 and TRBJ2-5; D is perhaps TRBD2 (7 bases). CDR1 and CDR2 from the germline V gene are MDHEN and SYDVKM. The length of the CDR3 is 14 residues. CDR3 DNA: TGTGCCACCTCTTCCGACGGGGGGCAAGGGACCCAGTACTTC. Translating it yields CATSSDGGQGTQYF.